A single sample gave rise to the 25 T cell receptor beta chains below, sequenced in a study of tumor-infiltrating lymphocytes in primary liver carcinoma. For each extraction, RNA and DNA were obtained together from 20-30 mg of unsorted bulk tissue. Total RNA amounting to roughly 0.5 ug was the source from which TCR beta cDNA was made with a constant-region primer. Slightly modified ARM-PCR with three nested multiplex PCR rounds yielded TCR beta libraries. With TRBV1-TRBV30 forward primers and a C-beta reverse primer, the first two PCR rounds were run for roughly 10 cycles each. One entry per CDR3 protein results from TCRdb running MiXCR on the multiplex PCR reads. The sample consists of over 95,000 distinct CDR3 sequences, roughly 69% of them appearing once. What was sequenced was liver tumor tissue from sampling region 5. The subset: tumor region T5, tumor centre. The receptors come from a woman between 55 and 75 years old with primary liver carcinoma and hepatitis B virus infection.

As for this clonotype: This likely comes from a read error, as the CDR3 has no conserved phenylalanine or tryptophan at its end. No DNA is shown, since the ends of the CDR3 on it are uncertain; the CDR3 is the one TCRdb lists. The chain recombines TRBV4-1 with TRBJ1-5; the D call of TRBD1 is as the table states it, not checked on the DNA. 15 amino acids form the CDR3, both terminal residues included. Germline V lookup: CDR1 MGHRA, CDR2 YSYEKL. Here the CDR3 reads CASSQDLAGVQPRHI.

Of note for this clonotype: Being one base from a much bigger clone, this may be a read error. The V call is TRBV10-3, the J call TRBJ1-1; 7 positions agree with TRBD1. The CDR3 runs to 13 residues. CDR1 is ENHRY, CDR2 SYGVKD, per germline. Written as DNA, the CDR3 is TGTGCCATCCAGGGGGGGGTGAACACTGAAGCTTCCTTT. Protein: CAIQGGVNTEASF.

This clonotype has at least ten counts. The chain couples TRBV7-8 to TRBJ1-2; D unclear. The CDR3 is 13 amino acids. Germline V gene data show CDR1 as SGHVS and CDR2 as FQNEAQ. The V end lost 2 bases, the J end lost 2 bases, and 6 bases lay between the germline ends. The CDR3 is CASSLLGNYGYTF. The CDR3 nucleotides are TGTGCCAGCAGCTTATTGGGGAACTATGGCTACACCTTC. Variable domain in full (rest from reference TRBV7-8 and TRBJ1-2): GAGVSQSPRYKVAKRGQDVALRCDPISGHVSLFWYQQALGQGPEFLTYFQNEAQLDKSGLPSDRFFAERPEGSVSTLKIQRTQQEDSAVYLCASSLLGNYGYTFGSGTRLTVV.

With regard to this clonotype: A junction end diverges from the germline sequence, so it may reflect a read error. CDR3 loop: CARSVGLARPEELFF. CDR3 DNA: TGTGCCAGAAGTGTCGGCCTAGCACGACCCGAGGAGCTGTTTTTT. The J gene is TRBJ2-2, the V gene TRBV6-1; D is perhaps TRBD2 (5 bases). CDR1 and CDR2 (germline): MNHNS, SASEGT. The CDR3 runs to 15 residues.

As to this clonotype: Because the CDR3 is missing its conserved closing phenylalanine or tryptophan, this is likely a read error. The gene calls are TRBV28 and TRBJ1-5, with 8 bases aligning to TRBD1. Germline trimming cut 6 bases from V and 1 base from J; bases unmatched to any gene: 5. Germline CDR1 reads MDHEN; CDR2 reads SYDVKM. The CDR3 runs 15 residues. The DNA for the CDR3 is TGTGCCAGCAGCCTCGACAGGGGAAGCAATCAGCCCCAGCATATT. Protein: CASSLDRGSNQPQHI.

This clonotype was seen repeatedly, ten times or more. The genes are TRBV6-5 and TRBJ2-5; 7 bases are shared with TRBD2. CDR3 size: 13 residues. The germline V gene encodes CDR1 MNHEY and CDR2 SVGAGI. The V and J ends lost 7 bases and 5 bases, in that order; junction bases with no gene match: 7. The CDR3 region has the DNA TGTGCCAGCAACACTGGGGGGGGGGAGACCCAGTACTTC. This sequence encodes CASNTGGGETQYF.

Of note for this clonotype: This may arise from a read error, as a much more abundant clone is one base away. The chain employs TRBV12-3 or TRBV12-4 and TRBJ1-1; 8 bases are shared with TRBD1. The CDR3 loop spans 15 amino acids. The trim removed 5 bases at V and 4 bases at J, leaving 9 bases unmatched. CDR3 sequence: CASSPGQGMSTEAFF. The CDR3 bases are TGTGCCAGCAGTCCAGGACAGGGCATGAGCACTGAAGCTTTCTTT.

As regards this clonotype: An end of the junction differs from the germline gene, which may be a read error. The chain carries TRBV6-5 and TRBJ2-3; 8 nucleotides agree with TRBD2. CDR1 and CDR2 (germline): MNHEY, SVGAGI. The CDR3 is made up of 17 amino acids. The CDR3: CASSRLAPSGGTYTQYF. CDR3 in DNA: TGTGCCAGCAGCCGACTAGCGCCGAGTGGAGGCACATATACACAGTATTTT.

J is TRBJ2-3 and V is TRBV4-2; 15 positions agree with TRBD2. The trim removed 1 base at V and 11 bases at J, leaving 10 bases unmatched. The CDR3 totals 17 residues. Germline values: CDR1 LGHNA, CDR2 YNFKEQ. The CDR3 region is CASSQVGLAGGPNMQYF. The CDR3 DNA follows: TGTGCCAGCAGCCAAGTTGGACTAGCGGGAGGGCCGAATATGCAGTATTTT.

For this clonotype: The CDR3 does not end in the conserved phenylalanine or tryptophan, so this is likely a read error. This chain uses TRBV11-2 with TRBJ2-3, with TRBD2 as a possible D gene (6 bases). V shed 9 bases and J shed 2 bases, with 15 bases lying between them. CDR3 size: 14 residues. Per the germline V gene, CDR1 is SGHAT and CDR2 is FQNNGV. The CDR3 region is CASSTGLPTDTQYY. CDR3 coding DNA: TGTGCCAGTAGCACCGGACTACCCACAGATACGCAGTATTAT.

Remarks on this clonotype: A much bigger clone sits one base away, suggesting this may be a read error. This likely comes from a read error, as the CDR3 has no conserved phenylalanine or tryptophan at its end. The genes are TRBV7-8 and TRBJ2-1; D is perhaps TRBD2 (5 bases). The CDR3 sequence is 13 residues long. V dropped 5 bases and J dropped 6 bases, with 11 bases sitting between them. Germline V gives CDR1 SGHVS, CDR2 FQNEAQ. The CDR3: CASSQPSFNEQFI. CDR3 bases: TGTGCCAGCAGCCAGCCTAGCTTCAATGAGCAGTTCATC.

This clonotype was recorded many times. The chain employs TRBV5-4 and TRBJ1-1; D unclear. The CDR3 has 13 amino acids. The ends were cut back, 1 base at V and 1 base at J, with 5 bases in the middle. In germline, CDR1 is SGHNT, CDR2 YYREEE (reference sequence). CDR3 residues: CASSLRTNTEAFF. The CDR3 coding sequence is TGTGCCAGCAGCTTGCGGACGAACACTGAAGCTTTCTTT. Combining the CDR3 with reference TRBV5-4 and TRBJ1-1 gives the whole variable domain ETGVTQSPTHLIKTRGQQVTLRCSSQSGHNTVSWYQQALGQGPQFIFQYYREEENGRGNFPPRFSGLQFPNYSSELNVNALELDDSALYLCASSLRTNTEAFFGQGTRLTVV.

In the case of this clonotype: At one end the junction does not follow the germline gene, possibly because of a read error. In DNA form, the CDR3 reads TGTGCCAGCAGTTTTAGCGGGATCGACAACGAGCAGCTCTTC. Translation: CASSFSGIDNEQLF. This sequence joins TRBV28 and TRBJ2-1; 8 bases match TRBD2. This CDR3 has 14 amino acids. Germline values: CDR1 MDHEN, CDR2 SYDVKM.

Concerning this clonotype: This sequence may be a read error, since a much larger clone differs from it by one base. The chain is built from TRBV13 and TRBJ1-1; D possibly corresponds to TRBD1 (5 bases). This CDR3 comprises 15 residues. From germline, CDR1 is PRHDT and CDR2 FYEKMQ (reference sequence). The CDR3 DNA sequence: TGTGCCAGCAGCTTAGATAAGACAGAGAACGCTGAAGCTTTCTTT. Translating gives CASSLDKTENAEAFF.

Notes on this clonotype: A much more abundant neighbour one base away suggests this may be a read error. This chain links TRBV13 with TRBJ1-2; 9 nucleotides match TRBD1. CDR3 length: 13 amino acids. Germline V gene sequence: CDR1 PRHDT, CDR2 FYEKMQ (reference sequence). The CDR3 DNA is TGTACCAGCAGCCTAGACAGGGGGTATGGCTACACCTTC. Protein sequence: CTSSLDRGYGYTF.

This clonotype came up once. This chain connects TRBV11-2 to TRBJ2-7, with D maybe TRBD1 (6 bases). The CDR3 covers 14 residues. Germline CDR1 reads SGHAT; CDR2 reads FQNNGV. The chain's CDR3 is CDNIYWGPSYEQYF. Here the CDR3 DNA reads TGTGACAACATCTATTGGGGGCCCTCCTACGAGCAGTACTTC.

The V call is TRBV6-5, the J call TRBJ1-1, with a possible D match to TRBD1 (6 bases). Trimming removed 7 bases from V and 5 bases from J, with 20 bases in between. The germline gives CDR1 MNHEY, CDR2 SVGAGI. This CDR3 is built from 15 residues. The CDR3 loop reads CASKLIQGGKTEAFF. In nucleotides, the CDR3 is TGTGCCAGCAAGTTAATACAGGGAGGAAAGACTGAAGCTTTCTTT.

The CDR3 nucleotides are TGTGCCAGCAGCTTAGTAGGAGCAGATACGCAGTATTTT. Encoded protein: CASSLVGADTQYF. The chain has TRBV7-9 and TRBJ2-3; D is unresolved. The CDR3 is made up of 13 amino acids. CDR1 is SEHNR, CDR2 FQNEAQ, per germline (reference sequence). V lost 1 base and J lost 4, with 6 bases in between.

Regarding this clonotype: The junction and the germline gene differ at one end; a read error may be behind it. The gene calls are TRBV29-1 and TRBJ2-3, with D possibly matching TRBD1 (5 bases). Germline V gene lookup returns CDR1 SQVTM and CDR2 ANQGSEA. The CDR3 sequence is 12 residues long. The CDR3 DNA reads TGCGGCGTTGAAAGGGGTGCAGATACGCAGTATTTT. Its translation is CGVERGADTQYF.

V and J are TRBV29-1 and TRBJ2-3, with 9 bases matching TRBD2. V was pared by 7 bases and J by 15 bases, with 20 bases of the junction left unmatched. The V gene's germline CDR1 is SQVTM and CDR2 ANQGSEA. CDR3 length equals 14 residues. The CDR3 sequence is CSGAGGIGTNTQYF. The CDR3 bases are TGCAGCGGTGCGGGAGGGATCGGGACAAATACACAATATTTT.

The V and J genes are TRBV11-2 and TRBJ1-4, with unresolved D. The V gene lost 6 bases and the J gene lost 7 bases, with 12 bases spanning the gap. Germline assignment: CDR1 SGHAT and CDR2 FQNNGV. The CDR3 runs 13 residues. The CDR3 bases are TGTGCCAGCAGGGGGTGGCTCGGTGAAAAACTGTTTTTT. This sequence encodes CASRGWLGEKLFF.

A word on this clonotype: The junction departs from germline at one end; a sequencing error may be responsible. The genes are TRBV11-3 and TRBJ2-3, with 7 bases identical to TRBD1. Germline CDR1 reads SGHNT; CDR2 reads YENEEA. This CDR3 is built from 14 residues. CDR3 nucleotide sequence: TGTGCTATCAGCCATCGGACAGGCACAGATACGCAGCATTTC. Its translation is CAISHRTGTDTQHF.

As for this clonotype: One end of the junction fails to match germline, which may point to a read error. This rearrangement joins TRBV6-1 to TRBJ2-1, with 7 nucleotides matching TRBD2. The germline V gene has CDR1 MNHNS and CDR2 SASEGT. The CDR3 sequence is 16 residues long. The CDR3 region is CASTSPGSGTGSELFF. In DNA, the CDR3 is TGTGCCAGCACCTCCCCTGGGAGCGGGACGGGAAGTGAGCTGTTCTTC.

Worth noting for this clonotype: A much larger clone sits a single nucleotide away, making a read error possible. CDR3 DNA: TGCGCCAGCAGCTTGTCGGCTGACTATACCTACGATGAGCAGTTCTTC. Protein sequence: CASSLSADYTYDEQFF. The V call is TRBV5-1, the J call TRBJ2-1; D is perhaps TRBD2 (5 bases). The CDR3 runs 16 residues. The germline V gene has CDR1 SGHRS and CDR2 YFSETQ. The full variable domain, in which reference TRBV5-1 and TRBJ2-1 provide the parts outside the CDR3, is KAGVTQTPRYLIKTRGQQVTLSCSPISGHRSVSWYQQTPGQGLQFLFEYFSETQRNKGNFPGRFSGRQFSNSRSEMNVSTLELGDSALYLCASSLSADYTYDEQFFGPGTRLTVL.

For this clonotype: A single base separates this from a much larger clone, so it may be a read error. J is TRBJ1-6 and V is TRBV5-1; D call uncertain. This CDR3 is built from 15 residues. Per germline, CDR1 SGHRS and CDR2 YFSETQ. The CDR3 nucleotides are TGCTCCAGCACCCTCGACGCGTTGGAGAATTCACCCCTCCACTTT. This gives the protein CSSTLDALENSPLHF. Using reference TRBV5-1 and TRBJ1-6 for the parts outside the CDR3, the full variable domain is KAGVTQTPRYLIKTRGQQVTLSCSPISGHRSVSWYQQTPGQGLQFLFEYFSETQRNKGNFPGRFSGRQFSNSRSEMNVSTLELGDSALYLCSSTLDALENSPLHFGNGTRLTVT.